This TCR beta chain was recorded in a study of blood T cell repertoires in COVID-19. Study overall: Samples taken during acute and convalescent COVID-19 were collected in the United States, Italy and Spain. The cDNA or gDNA used as material had been derived from T cells, B-cell-depleted T cells, or PBMCs.

Under the authors' procedure: Amplification of reference gene primers was used by the study to estimate nucleated cell counts. The method was immunoSEQ multiplex PCR; TCRdb's version includes in-frame clones alone and lacks a portion of them. V and J calls plus clone size are reproduced from that table; the DNA served to infer D and trimming. The sample carries over 45,000 clones, about 88% recorded once. Trimming pared 1 base from V and 2 bases from J, leaving 9 bases between. CDR3 length: 14 residues. The germline gives CDR1 SGHVS, CDR2 FQNEAQ. This TCR came from a woman aged 55-75 years with active COVID-19. Sequenced: peripheral blood. V and J are TRBV7-8 and TRBJ2-7, with D possibly being TRBD1 (6 bases). CDR3 coding DNA: TGTGCCAGCAGCTTAGACAGGGATACCTACGAGCAGTACTTC. This sequence encodes CASSLDRDTYEQYF.